The rows below give T cell receptor beta chains drawn from one sample of a study of shared T cell receptors in the human thymus. Here immunoSEQ multiplex PCR was the method, and the copy in TCRdb shows in-frame clones only, minus some. The table records 720,000 or so clones, 80% to 90% of them present only once. These data also formed part of another study, on human thymus T cells.

Sequenced material: thymocytes. Every receptor here comes from a girl under three years old with a congenital heart defect. CDR3s include the opening cysteine and the closing phenylalanine or tryptophan. The D gene is left open where the match is weak. Some rows mark clone size as missing; the rest say once, few, many or name a class of expanded clone.

TRBV29-1	12	TRBJ2-7	TRBD1	-	TGCAGCGCGGTGGACAGGACCTACGAGCAGTACTTC	CSAVDRTYEQYF
TRBV27	12	TRBJ2-3	-	-	TGTGCCAGCAGGCAGGGTTCAGATACGCAGTATTTT	CASRQGSDTQYF
TRBV6-1	14	TRBJ1-2	-	-	TGTGCCAGCAGTTATAGCCGGACTCCATATGGCTACACCTTC	CASSYSRTPYGYTF
TRBV6-1	18	TRBJ1-4	TRBD1	-	TGTGCCAGCAGTGCCCGTTGGGGACAGTTTAGGACTAATGAAAAACTGTTTTTT	CASSARWGQFRTNEKLFF
TRBV2	15	TRBJ2-7	-	-	TGTGCCAGCGGCGGAAACACAGGGAGTGGGCCCGAGCAGTACTTC	CASGGNTGSGPEQYF
TRBV29-1	9	TRBJ1-4	-	-	TGCAGCTCAAATGAAAAACTGTTTTTT	CSSNEKLFF
TRBV19	15	TRBJ2-5	TRBD2	-	TGTGCCAGTAGACGACTAGCGGGGGGGCGGGAGACCCAGTACTTC	CASRRLAGGRETQYF
TRBV19	15	TRBJ2-2	TRBD2	-	TGTGCCAGTAGTATCGGGGGGAAGGCTGGCGGGGAGCTGTTTTTT	CASSIGGKAGGELFF
TRBV27	16	TRBJ2-1	TRBD2	-	TGTGCCAGCAGTCTAAGCGGGGGGGCCGGTTGCAATGAGCAGTTCTTC	CASSLSGGAGCNEQFF
TRBV6-6	15	TRBJ1-1	-	once	TGTGCCAGCAGTTTTAGTAGGACAGCGAACACTGAAGCTTTCTTT	CASSFSRTANTEAFF
TRBV4-3	19	TRBJ2-7	-	-	TGCGCCAGCAGCCAAGTTAGGGACAAAAATCTCCCCCCAGACTACGAGCAGTACTTC	CASSQVRDKNLPPDYEQYF
TRBV7-2	15	TRBJ1-6	TRBD1	-	TGTGCCAGCAGCCCAAGGGACAGCCTAACTTCACCCCTCCACTTT	CASSPRDSLTSPLHF
TRBV6-5	13	TRBJ2-5	-	-	TGTGCCAGCAGTCCCGGGACTTCAGAGACCCAGTACTTC	CASSPGTSETQYF
TRBV27	20	TRBJ2-1	TRBD2	-	TGTGCCAGCAGTTCGGGGACTAGCCCATATTCCAATAGAGTCTACAATGAGCAGTTCTTC	CASSSGTSPYSNRVYNEQFF
TRBV2	16	TRBJ2-1	TRBD1	-	TGTGCCAACAGGACCCCGGGACAGTCGATATACAATGAGCAGTTCTTC	CANRTPGQSIYNEQFF
TRBV28	16	TRBJ1-2	TRBD1	-	TGTGCCAGCAGTTTATCCACGACAGGGGGCTGGAGTGGCTACACCTTC	CASSLSTTGGWSGYTF
TRBV19	14	TRBJ1-1	TRBD1	-	TGTGCCAGTTGCGGACAGGGTCGATACACTGAAGCTTTCTTT	CASCGQGRYTEAFF
TRBV13	15	TRBJ1-4	TRBD1	once	TGTGCCAGCAGCCTGACAGGGGAGGGGAATGAAAAACTGTTTTTT	CASSLTGEGNEKLFF
TRBV9	15	TRBJ1-6	TRBD1	-	TGTGCCAGCAGCGTAGGTTCAGGGGGACAGCCACCCCTCCACTTT	CASSVGSGGQPPLHF
TRBV7-3	17	TRBJ2-2	TRBD2	-	TGTGCCAGCAGCTTCCACCTCTTGGGGGAGGGGACCGGGGAGCTGTTTTTT	CASSFHLLGEGTGELFF
TRBV10-3	12	TRBJ1-6	TRBD1	-	TGTGCCACCGGGGACAGAAATTCACCCCTCCACTTT	CATGDRNSPLHF
TRBV9	13	TRBJ1-1	-	-	TGTGCCAGCAGCTGGTGGGAGGACACTGAAGCTTTCTTT	CASSWWEDTEAFF
TRBV9	17	TRBJ2-3	-	-	TGTGCCACCTCCCCCCCCGGGACTAAAGGGGGATCAGATACGCAGTATTTT	CATSPPGTKGGSDTQYF
TRBV4-1	16	TRBJ1-6	-	-	TGCGCCAGCAGCCAAGATGAACAGAGTTCGAATTCACCCCTCCACTTT	CASSQDEQSSNSPLHF
TRBV9	15	TRBJ2-7	TRBD1	-	TGTGCCAGCAGCGTTTCAAACAGGGGAGTCAACGAGCAGTACTTC	CASSVSNRGVNEQYF
TRBV15	14	TRBJ2-7	-	-	TGTGCCACCAGCAGAGAGACAGAGGATTACGAGCAGTACTTC	CATSRETEDYEQYF
TRBV9	16	TRBJ2-4	-	-	TGTGCCAGCAGCCCCGACACAGGTATAGCCAAAAACATTCAGTACTTC	CASSPDTGIAKNIQYF
TRBV2	16	TRBJ1-1	TRBD1	-	TGTGCCAGCAGTTCTAACAGGACAGGGAGGTACACTGAAGCTTTCTTT	CASSSNRTGRYTEAFF
TRBV5-4	15	TRBJ2-7	TRBD2	-	TGTGCCAGCAGCTTGGAGTCGGGGAGGGTCTACGAGCAGTACTTC	CASSLESGRVYEQYF
TRBV6-5	15	TRBJ1-2	TRBD1	-	TGTGCCAGCAGTTCGAGGGACAGGGACCACTATGGCTACACCTTC	CASSSRDRDHYGYTF
TRBV6-1	13	TRBJ1-1	-	-	TGTGCCAGCAGTCATCGGAGGAACACTGAAGCTTTCTTT	CASSHRRNTEAFF